Presented here are 6 T cell receptor beta chains from one specimen sequenced in a study of blood T cell repertoires in COVID-19. Sequencing used immunoSEQ multiplex PCR; TCRdb keeps in-frame clones, though not all of them. The sample consists of 290,000 or so clones, 65% to 90% of them appearing once. The sample taken for sequencing was peripheral blood. These receptors came from a man aged 50 or older with active or convalescent COVID-19.

The chain employs TRBV28 and TRBJ1-1; D might be TRBD1 (6 bases). Germline CDR1 and CDR2: MDHEN and SYDVKM. Trimming stripped 3 bases from V and 9 bases from J, with 11 bases between. CDR3 size: 12 residues. CDR3 sequence (DNA): TGTGCCAGCAGTTTCCTACAGGGCCAAGCTTTCTTT. It translates to CASSFLQGQAFF.

The rearrangement links TRBV7-2 to TRBJ2-3; D gene unclear. This CDR3 spans 12 amino acids. Looked up from germline, CDR1 is SGHTA and CDR2 is FQGNSA. The V and J ends lost 0 bases and 6 bases respectively, with 4 bases between them. This chain's CDR3 is CASSLASDTQYF. CDR3 nucleotide sequence: TGTGCCAGCAGCTTAGCTTCGGATACGCAGTATTTT.

The V call is TRBV19, the J call TRBJ1-1; 8 nucleotides agree with TRBD1. With 3 bases clipped from V and 4 bases from J, the junction kept 4 bases outside the gene matches. Germline assignment: CDR1 LNHDA and CDR2 SQIVND (reference sequence). CDR3 length: 14 amino acids. The CDR3 DNA reads as TGTGCCAGTAGTATCAACACAGGGGGCACTGAAGCTTTCTTT. It codes for CASSINTGGTEAFF. Based on the CDR3 plus reference TRBV19 and TRBJ1-1, the full variable domain is DGGITQSPKYLFRKEGQNVTLSCEQNLNHDAMYWYRQDPGQGLRLIYYSQIVNDFQKGDIAEGYSVSREKKESFPLTVTSAQKNPTAFYLCASSINTGGTEAFFGQGTRLTVV.

This chain connects TRBV24-1 to TRBJ2-1, with 7 bases that match TRBD2. This CDR3 contains 12 residues. Germline CDR1 and CDR2: KGHDR and SFDVKD. The trim removed 6 bases at V and 9 bases at J, leaving 4 bases unmatched. The CDR3 coding sequence is TGTGCCACCAGTATCACGGGAGGTGAGCAGTTCTTC. Protein: CATSITGGEQFF.

This chain links TRBV20-1 with TRBJ1-5; tentative D call: TRBD1 (5 bases). The CDR3 has 11 residues. From germline, CDR1 is DFQATT and CDR2 SNEGSKA (reference sequence). V lost 3 bases and J lost 7, with 7 bases in between. The CDR3 DNA sequence: TGCAGTGCTAGTAAGGGGCAGCCCCAGCATTTT. Translation: CSASKGQPQHF.

The rearrangement joins TRBV30 to TRBJ2-2; D gene uncertain. Per the germline V gene, CDR1 is GTSNPN and CDR2 is SVGIG (reference sequence). The CDR3 has 13 amino acids. With 3 bases removed from V and 1 base from J, the gap between germline ends came to 6 bases. CDR3 sequence: CAWRPGNTGELFF. The CDR3 nucleotides are TGTGCCTGGAGGCCCGGGAACACCGGGGAGCTGTTTTTT.